Listed below are T cell receptor beta chains from one sample, sequenced in a study of cytomegalovirus exposure and HLA in healthy donors. Produced via immunoSEQ multiplex PCR; TCRdb's table is partial and in-frame only. The sample shows more than 150,000 clones, more than 75% of them seen only once. Sequencing was performed on PBMCs. All receptors come from a girl under two years old in good health and CMV-seronegative. Each CDR3 is given with its conserved first and last residue. The D gene is left open where the match is weak. Not all rows give a size; the values are once, few, many and, for expanded clones, a class.

clone_size: .; v_call: TRBV4-2; d_call: TRBD2; j_call: TRBJ2-1; cdr3_nt: TGTGCCAGCAGCCAAGGCTTGGGAGCGGGAGATCTAGACAATGAGCAGTTCTTC; cdr3_aa: CASSQGLGAGDLDNEQFF
clone_size: .; v_call: TRBV27; d_call: .; j_call: TRBJ1-5; cdr3_nt: TGTGCCAGCAGTTTAATGGGAGCCCAGGAAGGGGGACAGCCCCAGCATTTT; cdr3_aa: CASSLMGAQEGGQPQHF
clone_size: .; v_call: TRBV9; d_call: TRBD2; j_call: TRBJ2-5; cdr3_nt: TGTGCCAGCAGCGCTGGACTAGCGGGAGGGCAGCAAGAGACCCAGTACTTC; cdr3_aa: CASSAGLAGGQQETQYF
clone_size: few; v_call: TRBV19; d_call: .; j_call: TRBJ1-2; cdr3_nt: TGTGCCAGTAGTACGCGTTGGGGGGATAAGGACTATGGCTACACCTTC; cdr3_aa: CASSTRWGDKDYGYTF
clone_size: .; v_call: TRBV4-3; d_call: .; j_call: TRBJ2-5; cdr3_nt: TGCGCCAGCAGCCAGACCGGGTTATTCCAAGAGACCCAGTACTTC; cdr3_aa: CASSQTGLFQETQYF
clone_size: once; v_call: TRBV5-1; d_call: TRBD1; j_call: TRBJ2-1; cdr3_nt: TGCGCCAGCAGCACCCGGACAGGTGGGAGCAATGAGCAGTTCTTC; cdr3_aa: CASSTRTGGSNEQFF
clone_size: once; v_call: TRBV4-1; d_call: TRBD1; j_call: TRBJ1-5; cdr3_nt: TGCGCCAGCAGCCATAGTGGGGCACAGGGGGCGAATCAGCCCCAGCATTTT; cdr3_aa: CASSHSGAQGANQPQHF
clone_size: .; v_call: TRBV19; d_call: TRBD1; j_call: TRBJ2-5; cdr3_nt: TGTGCCAGTAGAAAGACAGGGTTCGGAGAGACCCAGTACTTC; cdr3_aa: CASRKTGFGETQYF
clone_size: .; v_call: TRBV7-2; d_call: .; j_call: TRBJ2-7; cdr3_nt: TGTGCCAGCAGCTTAGTGCGGGGCTACGAGCAGTACTTC; cdr3_aa: CASSLVRGYEQYF
clone_size: .; v_call: TRBV10-3; d_call: TRBD2; j_call: TRBJ2-5; cdr3_nt: TGTGCCATCAGGCCCCGACTAGCGGGGCCCCAAGAGACCCAGTACTTC; cdr3_aa: CAIRPRLAGPQETQYF
clone_size: .; v_call: TRBV2; d_call: .; j_call: TRBJ2-7; cdr3_nt: TGTGCCAGCAGTGAAGTGGGGCGAGAATACGAGCAGTACTTC; cdr3_aa: CASSEVGREYEQYF
clone_size: .; v_call: TRBV4-1; d_call: TRBD2; j_call: TRBJ2-5; cdr3_nt: TGCGCCAGCAGCCTCGGGACTAGCGGGAGCGTGAACCAAGAGACCCAGTACTTC; cdr3_aa: CASSLGTSGSVNQETQYF
clone_size: .; v_call: TRBV7-9; d_call: .; j_call: TRBJ1-2; cdr3_nt: TGTTCCAGCAGCTCGACAGGAGACTATGGCTACACCTTC; cdr3_aa: CSSSSTGDYGYTF
clone_size: .; v_call: TRBV6-1; d_call: TRBD1; j_call: TRBJ1-2; cdr3_nt: TGTGCCAGCAGTGAATTTTGGACAGGGGTTTTGGATGGCTACACCTTC; cdr3_aa: CASSEFWTGVLDGYTF
clone_size: .; v_call: TRBV10-3; d_call: .; j_call: TRBJ1-2; cdr3_nt: TGTGCCATCAGTGAGTCTAATGTGGGGCGAATCTATGGCTACACCTTC; cdr3_aa: CAISESNVGRIYGYTF
clone_size: .; v_call: TRBV6-1; d_call: .; j_call: TRBJ1-2; cdr3_nt: TGTGCCAGCAGTCAACAGGGTGACTATGGCTACACCTTC; cdr3_aa: CASSQQGDYGYTF
clone_size: once; v_call: TRBV5-1; d_call: TRBD1; j_call: TRBJ2-7; cdr3_nt: TGCGCCAGCTCAGGGACAGGGATCTACGAGCAGTACTTC; cdr3_aa: CASSGTGIYEQYF
clone_size: .; v_call: TRBV7-9; d_call: TRBD1; j_call: TRBJ2-3; cdr3_nt: TGTGCCAGCAGCTCGACCCGGGACAGGTCGTGGTCAGATACGCAGTATTTT; cdr3_aa: CASSSTRDRSWSDTQYF
clone_size: .; v_call: TRBV7-2; d_call: .; j_call: TRBJ1-5; cdr3_nt: TGTGCCAGCAGCTTTGGGCTCCGAAATCAGCCCCAGCATTTT; cdr3_aa: CASSFGLRNQPQHF
clone_size: .; v_call: TRBV7-2; d_call: .; j_call: TRBJ1-6; cdr3_nt: TGTGCCAGCACCCCATTGTTGGCAGGCTATAATTCACCCCTCCACTTT; cdr3_aa: CASTPLLAGYNSPLHF
clone_size: few; v_call: TRBV4-2; d_call: .; j_call: TRBJ2-2; cdr3_nt: TGTGCCAGCAGCCAAGCTCGGGCAGGGGTCTACACCGGGGAGCTGTTTTTT; cdr3_aa: CASSQARAGVYTGELFF
clone_size: .; v_call: TRBV6-5; d_call: .; j_call: TRBJ2-1; cdr3_nt: TGTGCCAGCAGTACACTAGATCGTCGGGGTAATGAGCAGTTCTTC; cdr3_aa: CASSTLDRRGNEQFF
clone_size: .; v_call: TRBV7-2; d_call: .; j_call: TRBJ2-5; cdr3_nt: TGTGCCAGCAGCCTGAAAGGGGTTCTTGTTCTCCAAGAGACCCAGTACTTC; cdr3_aa: CASSLKGVLVLQETQYF
clone_size: .; v_call: TRBV4-1; d_call: TRBD1; j_call: TRBJ1-2; cdr3_nt: TGCGCCAGCAGCCAAAATACTTCCCCCGGGACAGTCTATGGCTACACCTTC; cdr3_aa: CASSQNTSPGTVYGYTF
clone_size: once; v_call: TRBV30; d_call: TRBD1; j_call: TRBJ2-7; cdr3_nt: TGTGCCTGGAGTGTACGGGACAGCTCCTACGAGCAGTACTTC; cdr3_aa: CAWSVRDSSYEQYF
clone_size: .; v_call: TRBV5-1; d_call: .; j_call: TRBJ1-1; cdr3_nt: TGCGCCAGCAGCCGGACAGCGTCGAACACTGAAGCTTTCTTT; cdr3_aa: CASSRTASNTEAFF
clone_size: .; v_call: TRBV6-5; d_call: .; j_call: TRBJ1-1; cdr3_nt: TGTGCCAGCAGTTATGGGACACTTATGAACACTGAAGCTTTCTTT; cdr3_aa: CASSYGTLMNTEAFF
clone_size: .; v_call: TRBV5-1; d_call: .; j_call: TRBJ2-7; cdr3_nt: TGCGCCAGCACCAGCGGAGCAGAGCAGTACTTC; cdr3_aa: CASTSGAEQYF
clone_size: .; v_call: TRBV2; d_call: TRBD1; j_call: TRBJ2-5; cdr3_nt: TGTGCCAGCAGTGACAGGGGGGAGACCCAGTACTTC; cdr3_aa: CASSDRGETQYF
clone_size: .; v_call: TRBV6-5; d_call: .; j_call: TRBJ1-1; cdr3_nt: TGTGCCAGCAGTACCGGACAAGGGGAGAACACTGAAGCTTTCTTT; cdr3_aa: CASSTGQGENTEAFF
clone_size: once; v_call: TRBV28; d_call: TRBD2; j_call: TRBJ2-3; cdr3_nt: TGTGCCAGCAGTGTTCCTAGCGGCTCAGATACGCAGTATTTT; cdr3_aa: CASSVPSGSDTQYF
clone_size: .; v_call: TRBV5-1; d_call: .; j_call: TRBJ1-1; cdr3_nt: TGCGCCAGCAGCTTGGCCGCGGGGCCCGACACTGAAGCTTTCTTT; cdr3_aa: CASSLAAGPDTEAFF
clone_size: .; v_call: TRBV6-5; d_call: TRBD1; j_call: TRBJ2-2; cdr3_nt: TGTGCCAGCAAGGCGTACAGGGGGAACACCGGGGAGCTGTTTTTT; cdr3_aa: CASKAYRGNTGELFF
clone_size: few; v_call: TRBV12-2; d_call: .; j_call: TRBJ2-1; cdr3_nt: TGTGCAAGTCGAAACGAGATCCCAACGACCTCAACACTTAGCGGGACTGTGGTGGATGAGCAGTTCTTC; cdr3_aa: CASRNEIPTTSTLSGTVVDEQFF
clone_size: .; v_call: TRBV15; d_call: .; j_call: TRBJ2-5; cdr3_nt: TGTGCCACCAGCAGAGCGAGCCTCCAAGAGACCCAGTACTTC; cdr3_aa: CATSRASLQETQYF
clone_size: once; v_call: TRBV12-1; d_call: .; j_call: TRBJ1-2; cdr3_nt: TGTGCCAGCACCTCCGACGAGGGACAGGGGATTGACTATGGCTACACCTTC; cdr3_aa: CASTSDEGQGIDYGYTF
clone_size: .; v_call: TRBV2; d_call: .; j_call: TRBJ2-7; cdr3_nt: TGTGCCAGCAGTGTGACGGGGGGCACCTACGAGCAGTACTTC; cdr3_aa: CASSVTGGTYEQYF
clone_size: .; v_call: TRBV2; d_call: .; j_call: TRBJ2-7; cdr3_nt: TGTGCCAGCAGTGAAACTAGATCTTACGAGCAGTACTTC; cdr3_aa: CASSETRSYEQYF
clone_size: .; v_call: TRBV5-6; d_call: TRBD1; j_call: TRBJ1-2; cdr3_nt: TGTGCCAGCAGGGTTACCGGGACAGTGACCACCAACTATGGCTACACCTTC; cdr3_aa: CASRVTGTVTTNYGYTF
clone_size: .; v_call: TRBV11-2; d_call: .; j_call: TRBJ2-2; cdr3_nt: TGTGCCAGCAGCTCATTCAGCGCCGGGGAGCTGTTTTTT; cdr3_aa: CASSSFSAGELFF
clone_size: .; v_call: TRBV30; d_call: TRBD1; j_call: TRBJ1-6; cdr3_nt: TGTGCCTGGAGTGTACCGACAGGGGGCTATTCACCCCTCCACTTT; cdr3_aa: CAWSVPTGGYSPLHF
clone_size: .; v_call: TRBV6-5; d_call: TRBD1; j_call: TRBJ2-5; cdr3_nt: TGTGCCAGCAGTTACAAGGGGGCAGAGACCCAGTACTTC; cdr3_aa: CASSYKGAETQYF
clone_size: .; v_call: TRBV5-1; d_call: TRBD1; j_call: TRBJ1-1; cdr3_nt: TGCGCCAGCAGCTTAGACAGGGCAGAATGGATGAACACTGAAGCTTTCTTT; cdr3_aa: CASSLDRAEWMNTEAFF
clone_size: .; v_call: TRBV5-4; d_call: .; j_call: TRBJ2-3; cdr3_nt: TGTGCCAGCAGCTTAGCTAGGGGGGGTACAGATACGCAGTATTTT; cdr3_aa: CASSLARGGTDTQYF
clone_size: .; v_call: TRBV7-9; d_call: .; j_call: TRBJ1-4; cdr3_nt: TGTTCCAGCAGCAACGGTTGGGAAAAACTGTTTTTT; cdr3_aa: CSSSNGWEKLFF
clone_size: .; v_call: TRBV6-4; d_call: TRBD1; j_call: TRBJ1-4; cdr3_nt: TGTGCCAGCAGCAAAATAAAATCTCACAGGGGAAGGGATGAAAAACTGTTTTTT; cdr3_aa: CASSKIKSHRGRDEKLFF
clone_size: .; v_call: TRBV30; d_call: .; j_call: TRBJ2-7; cdr3_nt: TGTGCCTGGAGTGTCTTATTTCCCTACGAGCAGTACTTC; cdr3_aa: CAWSVLFPYEQYF
clone_size: .; v_call: TRBV13; d_call: .; j_call: TRBJ1-1; cdr3_nt: TGTGCCAGCGGTTTCAGAGGGGACTACACTGAAGCTTTCTTT; cdr3_aa: CASGFRGDYTEAFF
clone_size: once; v_call: TRBV5-5; d_call: TRBD2; j_call: TRBJ2-7; cdr3_nt: TGTGCCAGCAGCTTGGGGACTAGCCTGTCCTACGAGCAGTACTTC; cdr3_aa: CASSLGTSLSYEQYF
clone_size: few; v_call: TRBV4-2; d_call: .; j_call: TRBJ2-5; cdr3_nt: TGTGCCAGCAGCCACCACGGAAAGCGAGGAGAGACCCAGTACTTC; cdr3_aa: CASSHHGKRGETQYF
clone_size: .; v_call: TRBV6-6; d_call: TRBD1; j_call: TRBJ2-2; cdr3_nt: TGTGCCAGCAGTTACGACAGGGGAGGCACCGGGGAGCTGTTTTTT; cdr3_aa: CASSYDRGGTGELFF
clone_size: once; v_call: TRBV5-1; d_call: .; j_call: TRBJ2-7; cdr3_nt: TGCGCCAGCAGCTTGTTGGGGAGCGAGCAGTACTTC; cdr3_aa: CASSLLGSEQYF
clone_size: .; v_call: TRBV25-1; d_call: TRBD1; j_call: TRBJ1-1; cdr3_nt: TGTGCCAGCAGTGAATCTGGGACAGGGGTTGAAGCTTTCTTT; cdr3_aa: CASSESGTGVEAFF
clone_size: once; v_call: TRBV13; d_call: TRBD1; j_call: TRBJ1-1; cdr3_nt: TGTGCCAGCAGCACGAGACAGGGGGTGACTGAAGCTTTCTTT; cdr3_aa: CASSTRQGVTEAFF
clone_size: .; v_call: TRBV27; d_call: TRBD1; j_call: TRBJ2-2; cdr3_nt: TGTGCCAGCAGAGACAGCCGGGACAGGGGGCTGGCCGGGGAGCTGTTTTTT; cdr3_aa: CASRDSRDRGLAGELFF
clone_size: .; v_call: TRBV30; d_call: .; j_call: TRBJ1-1; cdr3_nt: TGTGCCTGGAGCAGGATGAACACTGAAGCTTTCTTT; cdr3_aa: CAWSRMNTEAFF
clone_size: .; v_call: TRBV4-1; d_call: TRBD1; j_call: TRBJ1-5; cdr3_nt: TGCGCCAGCAGCCCCAGGGGGCTTCAGCCCCAGCATTTT; cdr3_aa: CASSPRGLQPQHF